This TCR beta chain was identified during a study of shared clonotypes between healthy human individuals. Cells designated naive CD8 were CD45RO-negative and were positively selected for CCR7, with terminally differentiated effector memory CD45RA+ cells excluded. Germline V gives CDR1 SGHDT, CDR2 YYEEEE. The CDR3 consists of 14 residues. V was cut by 2 bases and J by 4 bases, with 10 bases left in between. This clone was found once. Sequenced by immunoSEQ multiplex PCR; TCRdb stores in-frame clones only, minus some. This table has under 2,000,000 clones, about 95% appearing once. The rearrangement links TRBV5-6 to TRBJ1-5; TRBD1 is a possible D gene (6 bases). The sample taken for sequencing was naive CD8+ T cells sorted from blood. This clonotype was sampled from a man aged 18-30 years in good health. CDR3 in DNA: TGTGCCAGCAGCTTCGGGACAACAAATCAGCCCCAGCATTTT. Translated: CASSFGTTNQPQHF.